This TCR beta chain was sequenced during a study of cytomegalovirus exposure and HLA in healthy donors. Study summary: Researchers previously reported finding fewer than 140 million unique TCR beta sequences from about 200 million T cells.

Researchers ran the PCR with 60 Vbeta and 13 Jbeta primers. TCRdb keeps only in-frame clones here, not all; method: immunoSEQ multiplex PCR. The sample includes 130,000 or so clones, roughly 82% of them seen just once. Germline CDR1 is SGHTA and CDR2 is FQGNSA. V lost 2 bases and J lost 6; bases outside the gene matches: 13. The CDR3 spans 17 residues. The source material was PBMCs. This receptor was identified in a male donor in good health and CMV-seropositive. The chain is built from TRBV7-2 and TRBJ2-3; 8 bases fit TRBD2. CDR3 region: CASSLFHIAGFTDTQYF. The CDR3 DNA reads as TGTGCCAGCAGCTTATTTCACATAGCGGGGTTTACGGATACGCAGTATTTT.